The present TCR beta chain was sequenced within a study of T-cell reconstitution after alpha-beta-depleted transplantation in children. This clonotype was observed a few times. Germline lookup yields CDR1 SQVTM and CDR2 ANQGSEA. This CDR3 contains 13 residues. The germline V and J ends were trimmed by 7 bases and 0 bases, with 12 bases remaining between them. Unique molecular identifiers were incorporated during preparation of the TCRbeta library. TCRdb reanalysed the PCR reads using MiXCR and keeps one entry per CDR3 protein. The sample shows hundreds of thousands of distinct CDR3 sequences, about a sixth of them seen only once.

The sequencing here drew on PBMCs from the stem cell graft donor, taken from the stem cell graft. V gene TRBV29-1 combines with J gene TRBJ1-1; D is unresolved. The sequence came from a human donor who donated a stem cell graft to a child with acute lymphoblastic leukemia. CDR3 protein: CSAERQMNTEAFF. CDR3 DNA sequence: TGCAGCGCGGAACGGCAGATGAACACTGAAGCTTTCTTT.